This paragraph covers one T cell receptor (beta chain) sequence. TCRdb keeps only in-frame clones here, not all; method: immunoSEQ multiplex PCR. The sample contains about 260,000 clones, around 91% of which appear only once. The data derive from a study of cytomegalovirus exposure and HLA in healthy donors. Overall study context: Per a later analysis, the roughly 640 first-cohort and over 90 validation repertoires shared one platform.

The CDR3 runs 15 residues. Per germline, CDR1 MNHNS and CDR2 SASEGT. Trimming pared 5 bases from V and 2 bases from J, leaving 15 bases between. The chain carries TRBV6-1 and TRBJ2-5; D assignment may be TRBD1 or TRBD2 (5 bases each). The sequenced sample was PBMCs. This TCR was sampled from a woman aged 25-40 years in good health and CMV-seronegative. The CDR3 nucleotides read TGTGCCAGCAGTCCTTACGGGACGGGGCAAGAGACCCAGTACTTC. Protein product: CASSPYGTGQETQYF.